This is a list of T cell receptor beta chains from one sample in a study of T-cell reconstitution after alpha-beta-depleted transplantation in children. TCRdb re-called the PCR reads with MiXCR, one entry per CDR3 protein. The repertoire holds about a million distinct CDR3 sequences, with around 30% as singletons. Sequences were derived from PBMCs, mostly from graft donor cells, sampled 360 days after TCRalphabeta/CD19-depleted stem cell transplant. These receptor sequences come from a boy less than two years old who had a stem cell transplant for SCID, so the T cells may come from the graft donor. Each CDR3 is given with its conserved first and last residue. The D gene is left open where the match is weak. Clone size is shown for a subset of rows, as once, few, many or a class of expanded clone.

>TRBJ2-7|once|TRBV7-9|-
CASSSMVSYEQYF
TGTGCCAGCAGCTCGATGGTTAGCTACGAGCAGTACTTC
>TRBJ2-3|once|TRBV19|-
CASTRGQGTDTQYF
TGTGCCAGTACAAGGGGCCAGGGCACAGATACGCAGTATTTT
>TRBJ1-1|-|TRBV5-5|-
CASSLVVLNTEAFF
TGTGCCAGCAGCTTGGTCGTCTTGAACACTGAAGCTTTCTTT
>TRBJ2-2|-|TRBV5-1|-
CASSLGGGGSNTGELFF
TGCGCCAGCAGCTTGGGCGGGGGCGGATCGAACACCGGGGAGCTGTTTTTT
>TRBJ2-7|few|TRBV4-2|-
CASSQEWAGDEKYF
TGTGCCAGCAGCCAAGAGTGGGCAGGGGATGAGAAGTACTTC
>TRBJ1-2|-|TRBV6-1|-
CASRRDRRESNYGYTF
TGTGCCAGCAGGCGCGACAGGCGAGAGAGTAACTATGGCTACACCTTC
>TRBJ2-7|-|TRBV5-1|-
CASSSPEEGWNEQYF
TGCGCCAGCAGTTCGCCGGAGGAAGGATGGAATGAGCAGTACTTC
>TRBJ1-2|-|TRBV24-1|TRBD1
CATSDYGQGGEYGYTF
TGTGCCACCAGTGATTACGGACAGGGAGGGGAATATGGCTACACCTTC
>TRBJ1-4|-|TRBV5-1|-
CASSLGLSEEKLFF
TGCGCCAGCAGCTTGGGTCTGTCCGAGGAAAAACTGTTTTTT
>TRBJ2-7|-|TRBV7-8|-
CASSLTLGSYEQYF
TGTGCCAGCAGCTTAACCCTAGGTTCCTACGAGCAGTACTTC
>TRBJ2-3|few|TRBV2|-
CASREGNQGILSSTDTQYF
TGTGCCAGCAGAGAGGGCAACCAAGGGATATTATCTAGCACAGATACGCAGTATTTT
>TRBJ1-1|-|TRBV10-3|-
CAISPGGADEAFF
TGTGCCATCAGTCCGGGTGGGGCGGATGAAGCTTTCTTT
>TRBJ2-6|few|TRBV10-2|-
CASSDPRSGANVLTF
TGCGCCAGCAGTGATCCCCGCTCTGGGGCCAACGTCCTGACTTTC
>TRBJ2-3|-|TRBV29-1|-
CSVEDTSEWGPFGKDTQYF
TGCAGCGTTGAAGATACCAGTGAATGGGGGCCCTTCGGTAAAGATACGCAGTATTTT